This T cell receptor (beta chain) is drawn from a study of shared clonotypes between healthy human individuals. Notes on the study in general: Rarefaction analysis demonstrated incomplete sorted-subset sequencing notwithstanding large depth.

CD45RO-negative cells were positively selected for CCR7, leaving out terminally differentiated effector memory CD45RA+ cells. Each sample came from a Caucasian adult donor living in Nashville, Tennessee. With respect to this clone: Its antigen is unidentified.

V trimming: 5 bases; J trimming: 5 bases; junction bases outside the gene matches: 6. The CDR3 has 15 amino acids. Germline assignment: CDR1 MNHEY and CDR2 SMNVEV (reference sequence). Sequencing was performed with immunoSEQ multiplex PCR; in TCRdb, only in-frame clones are kept and a portion is missing. The table lists 1.5 million to 2.5 million clones, over 85% of them singletons. The sequence derives from a man aged 18 to 29 in good health. Sequenced input: naive CD8+ T cells sorted from blood. The genes are TRBV27 and TRBJ2-5, with 12 bases aligning to TRBD1. CDR3 DNA: TGTGCCAGCAGTCCCGGGACAGGGGGCGAGGAGACCCAGTACTTC. Amino acids: CASSPGTGGEETQYF.